The rows below give T cell receptor beta chains drawn from one sample of a study of blood T cell repertoires in COVID-19. The repertoire was sequenced with immunoSEQ multiplex PCR; TCRdb's copy has only in-frame clones and lacks some. The table shows 250,000 to 300,000 clones, with around 83% occurring only once. Sequencing was carried out using peripheral blood. The receptors come from a young man with active or convalescent COVID-19. Each CDR3 is given with its conserved first and last residue. D genes are given only for firm matches. A row's size may be missing; if present it is once, few, many or a size class.

J gene: TRBJ2-1
V gene: TRBV7-9
D gene: NA
clone size: NA
CDR3 DNA: TGTGCCAGCAGCTTAGGGGCCCCTGTCTACAATGAGCAGTTCTTC
CDR3 protein: CASSLGAPVYNEQFF

J gene: TRBJ2-7
V gene: TRBV5-4
D gene: TRBD2
clone size: NA
CDR3 DNA: TGTGCCAGCAGCTTGAGAGGCGGACTAGCGGAGTACGAGCAGTACTTC
CDR3 protein: CASSLRGGLAEYEQYF

J gene: TRBJ2-3
V gene: TRBV6-6
D gene: NA
clone size: NA
CDR3 DNA: TGTGCCAGCCACATTAAGGGGGCAGATACGCAGTATTTT
CDR3 protein: CASHIKGADTQYF

J gene: TRBJ2-3
V gene: TRBV25-1
D gene: TRBD1
clone size: NA
CDR3 DNA: TGTGCCAGCACCACCGGACAGGGCTCAGATACGCAGTATTTT
CDR3 protein: CASTTGQGSDTQYF

J gene: TRBJ1-6
V gene: TRBV7-2
D gene: TRBD1
clone size: NA
CDR3 DNA: TGTGCCAGCAGCTCACAGGGGAATTCACCCCTCCACTTT
CDR3 protein: CASSSQGNSPLHF

J gene: TRBJ2-1
V gene: TRBV5-1
D gene: TRBD1
clone size: NA
CDR3 DNA: TGCGCCAGCAGCTTGGCTCGGGACAGGGTCTCCTACAATGAGCAGTTCTTC
CDR3 protein: CASSLARDRVSYNEQFF

J gene: TRBJ2-7
V gene: TRBV19
D gene: TRBD1
clone size: once
CDR3 DNA: TGTGCCAGTAGTCCAAATGGGCCAACAGGGGCCAAGACCTACGAGCAGTACTTC
CDR3 protein: CASSPNGPTGAKTYEQYF

J gene: TRBJ1-5
V gene: TRBV6-2/TRBV6-3
D gene: NA
clone size: NA
CDR3 DNA: TGTGCCAGCAGTCACTCGGGACAAACCACGTATAGCAATCAGCCCCAGCATTTT
CDR3 protein: CASSHSGQTTYSNQPQHF

J gene: TRBJ1-1
V gene: TRBV12-2
D gene: NA
clone size: NA
CDR3 DNA: TGTGCAAGTCGCTTAGATGAGGGTAAGTTTAGGACAGGACCCAACACTGAAGCTTTCTTT
CDR3 protein: CASRLDEGKFRTGPNTEAFF

J gene: TRBJ2-7
V gene: TRBV27
D gene: TRBD1
clone size: once
CDR3 DNA: TGTGCCAGCAGTCACGGGACAGTTTACGAGCAGTACTTC
CDR3 protein: CASSHGTVYEQYF

J gene: TRBJ2-7
V gene: TRBV11-3
D gene: NA
clone size: NA
CDR3 DNA: TGTGCCAGCAGCTTAAAATTTAGACAGGTTCCTCTCGAGCAGTACTTC
CDR3 protein: CASSLKFRQVPLEQYF

J gene: TRBJ1-3
V gene: TRBV19
D gene: TRBD1
clone size: few
CDR3 DNA: TGTGCCAGTACCGATGACCGGGACAGGAGGAACACCATATATTTT
CDR3 protein: CASTDDRDRRNTIYF

J gene: TRBJ2-2
V gene: TRBV24-1
D gene: TRBD1
clone size: NA
CDR3 DNA: TGTGCCACCAGTGGCCTTCGGGACAGGGGTCTCCCCGGGGAGCTGTTTTTT
CDR3 protein: CATSGLRDRGLPGELFF

J gene: TRBJ2-2
V gene: TRBV2
D gene: TRBD2
clone size: NA
CDR3 DNA: TGTGCCAGCAGTGAAGAAGCGGGGGAAAACACCGGGGAGCTGTTTTTT
CDR3 protein: CASSEEAGENTGELFF

J gene: TRBJ2-2
V gene: TRBV15
D gene: TRBD1
clone size: NA
CDR3 DNA: TGTGCCACCAGCAGAGGCTTACAGGGGAACGGGGAGCTGTTTTTT
CDR3 protein: CATSRGLQGNGELFF

J gene: TRBJ1-3
V gene: TRBV30
D gene: NA
clone size: NA
CDR3 DNA: TGTGCCTGGAGACACTCTGGAAACACCATATATTTT
CDR3 protein: CAWRHSGNTIYF

J gene: TRBJ2-1
V gene: TRBV28
D gene: NA
clone size: NA
CDR3 DNA: TGTGCCAGCCTCAGTTCGGTAGGGACAAATGAGCAGTTCTTC
CDR3 protein: CASLSSVGTNEQFF

J gene: TRBJ2-2
V gene: TRBV12-2
D gene: NA
clone size: once
CDR3 DNA: TGTGCAAGTCGCTTAGCAGGGGGGGAAAACACCGGGGAGCTGTTTTTT
CDR3 protein: CASRLAGGENTGELFF

J gene: TRBJ2-3
V gene: TRBV6-1
D gene: TRBD2
clone size: many
CDR3 DNA: TGTGCCAGCAGTGAGTTAGCGGGGGGGAGAGATACGCAGTATTTT
CDR3 protein: CASSELAGGRDTQYF

J gene: TRBJ1-1
V gene: TRBV5-4
D gene: NA
clone size: NA
CDR3 DNA: TGTGCCAGCTCGGAGGGGAACACTGAAGCTTTCTTT
CDR3 protein: CASSEGNTEAFF

J gene: TRBJ2-2
V gene: TRBV29-1
D gene: TRBD2
clone size: NA
CDR3 DNA: TGCAGCGCCCGGGGGGAGTGGAACACCGGGGAGCTGTTTTTT
CDR3 protein: CSARGEWNTGELFF

J gene: TRBJ2-3
V gene: TRBV18
D gene: NA
clone size: NA
CDR3 DNA: TGTGCCAGCTCCCTGAGGGAATCTAGCACAGATACGCAGTATTTT
CDR3 protein: CASSLRESSTDTQYF

J gene: TRBJ1-2
V gene: TRBV11-2
D gene: TRBD1
clone size: NA
CDR3 DNA: TGTGCCAGCAGCTTAGGGGGGTGGGGACAGGGCTTTGGCTACACCTTC
CDR3 protein: CASSLGGWGQGFGYTF

J gene: TRBJ2-3
V gene: TRBV4-1
D gene: NA
clone size: NA
CDR3 DNA: TGCGCCAGCAGCCAAGATCCCCCGGGCCTAGCCTACACAGATACGCAGTATTTT
CDR3 protein: CASSQDPPGLAYTDTQYF

J gene: TRBJ1-2
V gene: TRBV24-1
D gene: TRBD1
clone size: once
CDR3 DNA: TGTGCCACCAGTGACGGACAGGGGGCGAGGGATGGCTACACCTTC
CDR3 protein: CATSDGQGARDGYTF

J gene: TRBJ2-3
V gene: TRBV3-1/TRBV3-2
D gene: TRBD2
clone size: NA
CDR3 DNA: TGTGCCAGCAGCCAAGGGACTAGCGGGGGCATAGATACGCAGTATTTT
CDR3 protein: CASSQGTSGGIDTQYF

J gene: TRBJ2-4
V gene: TRBV6-5
D gene: NA
clone size: NA
CDR3 DNA: TGTGCCAGCAGTTCCAGGGGGGTGGTGGACATTCAGTACTTC
CDR3 protein: CASSSRGVVDIQYF

J gene: TRBJ1-2
V gene: TRBV27
D gene: NA
clone size: once
CDR3 DNA: TGTGCCAGCAGGGCGGGAGTGGGCTATGGCTACACCTTC
CDR3 protein: CASRAGVGYGYTF

J gene: TRBJ2-6
V gene: TRBV27
D gene: NA
clone size: NA
CDR3 DNA: TGTGCCAGCAGTCGGGGAAGCGGGGCCAACGTCCTGACTTTC
CDR3 protein: CASSRGSGANVLTF

J gene: TRBJ1-5
V gene: TRBV5-6
D gene: NA
clone size: NA
CDR3 DNA: TGTGCCAGCAGCCGGTGGGGCGTCAATCAGCCCCAGCATTTT
CDR3 protein: CASSRWGVNQPQHF

J gene: TRBJ2-5
V gene: TRBV20-1
D gene: NA
clone size: NA
CDR3 DNA: TGCAGTGCTCGGAGGCCAGAGACCCAGTACTTC
CDR3 protein: CSARRPETQYF

J gene: TRBJ2-3
V gene: TRBV5-6
D gene: TRBD2
clone size: NA
CDR3 DNA: TGTGCCAGCAGCTTTACCGGTAGCGGGAGCACAGATACGCAGTATTTT
CDR3 protein: CASSFTGSGSTDTQYF

J gene: TRBJ1-5
V gene: TRBV11-2
D gene: NA
clone size: NA
CDR3 DNA: TGTGCCAGCAGCTTCCAAGGAGACCAGCCCCAGCATTTT
CDR3 protein: CASSFQGDQPQHF